The 7 T cell receptor beta chains below all came from one sample that was sequenced in a study of blood T cells in healthy people across ages. Using a J-beta primer mix together with a sample-barcoded 5' primer, a second PCR was run for roughly 7 to 12 cycles. TCRdb re-analysed the 5' RACE reads in MiXCR, keeping a single row per CDR3 protein. The sample lists about 930,000 distinct CDR3 sequences, about 28% occurring once. A further study also used this sample, focusing on T cells of mothers and their children.

Sequencing was carried out using blood. These TCRs come from a woman aged 40-49 years in good health.

This clonotype was counted many times. The chain joins TRBV29-1 to TRBJ2-7; 9 bases agree with TRBD1. The J segment lost 4 bases and the V segment lost 6 bases, leaving 7 bases of the junction unmatched. CDR1 is SQVTM, CDR2 ANQGSEA, per germline. The CDR3 is 13 residues long. CDR3 DNA: TGCAGCGTCTCTCGGGGGACAGGGTACGAGCAGTACTTC. Its translation is CSVSRGTGYEQYF.

This chain links TRBV28 with TRBJ2-7; the D gene is possibly TRBD2 (5 bases). Trimming pared 5 bases from V and 4 bases from J, leaving 15 bases between. The CDR3 length is 14 residues. Germline CDR1 is MDHEN and CDR2 is SYDVKM. The CDR3: CASSPRQEAYEQYF. CDR3 in DNA: TGTGCCAGCAGTCCCAGGCAGGAGGCTTACGAGCAGTACTTC.

This chain uses TRBV7-2 with TRBJ1-4; TRBD1 is a possible D gene (5 bases). Between the trimmed V and J ends, which lost 1 base and 0 bases, there was a span of 12 bases. Germline CDR1 is SGHTA and CDR2 is FQGNSA. There are 17 residues in the CDR3. The CDR3 reads CASSLVFQGATNEKLFF. For the CDR3, the DNA is TGTGCCAGCAGCTTAGTGTTCCAGGGAGCAACTAATGAAAAACTGTTTTTT. Full variable domain (outside the CDR3, taken from reference TRBV7-2 and TRBJ1-4): GAGVSQSPSNKVTEKGKDVELRCDPISGHTALYWYRQSLGQGLEFLIYFQGNSAPDKSGLPSDRFSAERTGGSVSTLTIQRTQQEDSAVYLCASSLVFQGATNEKLFFGSGTQLSVL.

The rearrangement joins TRBV12-3 or TRBV12-4 to TRBJ2-1; TRBD2 matches 13 bases. The CDR3 is made up of 16 amino acids. V gave up 6 bases and J gave up 5 bases; unmatched junction bases: 7. CDR3 sequence (DNA): TGTGCCAGCAGGATGCGGGGACTAGCGGGAAACAATGAGCAGTTCTTC. This sequence encodes CASRMRGLAGNNEQFF.

V and J are TRBV7-3 and TRBJ2-1; no firm D call. With 0 bases removed from V and 6 bases from J, the gap between germline ends came to 18 bases. The V gene's germline CDR1 is SGHTA and CDR2 FQGTGA. The CDR3 contains 17 residues. This CDR3 is CASSLTPDGKGFNEQFF. The CDR3 nucleotides are TGTGCCAGCAGCTTAACACCCGACGGAAAGGGATTCAATGAGCAGTTCTTC.

This clonotype was seen at least ten times. The chain employs TRBV5-1 and TRBJ2-5; 10 bases are shared with TRBD2. V trimming: 0 bases; J trimming: 5 bases; junction bases outside the gene matches: 10. Germline lookup yields CDR1 SGHRS and CDR2 YFSETQ. The CDR3 runs 17 residues. CDR3 sequence (DNA): TGCGCCAGCAGCTTGGCGGCCCCCGGGACTAGCGTGGAGACCCAGTACTTC. Amino acids: CASSLAAPGTSVETQYF.

This clonotype occurred a few times. The V call is TRBV14, the J call TRBJ2-7; D uncertain. This CDR3 has 11 amino acids. V was cut by 1 base and J by 7 bases, with 5 bases left in between. Germline CDR1 reads SGHDN; CDR2 reads FVKESK. The CDR3 region has the DNA TGTGCCAGCAGCCAAGGCAAGGAGCAGTACTTC. It specifies CASSQGKEQYF.